The source of this T cell receptor beta chain is a study of blood T cells in healthy people across ages. A second PCR, run for roughly 7 to 12 cycles, used a sample-barcoded 5' primer plus a J-beta primer mix. MiXCR, applied by TCRdb to the 5' RACE reads, yields one record per CDR3 protein. The table shows around 990,000 distinct CDR3 sequences, with around 25% occurring only once. This clonotype was observed a few times. Its specificity is unknown. Study outcomes and limitations: Per-million-T-cell TCR beta diversity fell roughly linearly with age.

This CDR3 comprises 14 residues. CDR1 and CDR2 (germline): MNHNS, SASEGT. V was cut by 7 bases and J by 8 bases, with 15 bases left in between. The sample was also linked to a second study, of T cells of mothers and their children. From that paper: Donors comprised a few healthy Caucasian mothers plus their six children. An overlap that was slightly higher, though non-significant, was seen in related mother-child pairs versus unrelated pairs.

The sequence came from a girl aged 2-10 years in good health. Sequencing used blood. The V gene is TRBV6-1, the J gene TRBJ1-6; possible D gene TRBD1, 6 bases. This CDR3 reads CASTGALGDSPLHF. The CDR3 DNA reads TGTGCCAGCACAGGGGCCCTTGGGGATTCACCCCTCCACTTT.